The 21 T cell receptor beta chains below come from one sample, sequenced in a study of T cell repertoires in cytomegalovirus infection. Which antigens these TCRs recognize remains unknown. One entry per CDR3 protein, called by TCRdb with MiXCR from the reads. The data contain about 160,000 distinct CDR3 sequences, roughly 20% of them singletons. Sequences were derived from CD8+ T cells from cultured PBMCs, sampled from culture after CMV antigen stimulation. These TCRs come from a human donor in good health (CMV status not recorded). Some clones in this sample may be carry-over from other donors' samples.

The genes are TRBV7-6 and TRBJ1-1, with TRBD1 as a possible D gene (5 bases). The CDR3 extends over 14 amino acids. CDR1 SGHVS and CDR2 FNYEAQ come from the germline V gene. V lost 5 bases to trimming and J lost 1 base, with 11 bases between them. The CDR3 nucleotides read TGTGCCAGCAGCGGGGGGGGTGGGAACACTGAAGCTTTCTTT. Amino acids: CASSGGGGNTEAFF.

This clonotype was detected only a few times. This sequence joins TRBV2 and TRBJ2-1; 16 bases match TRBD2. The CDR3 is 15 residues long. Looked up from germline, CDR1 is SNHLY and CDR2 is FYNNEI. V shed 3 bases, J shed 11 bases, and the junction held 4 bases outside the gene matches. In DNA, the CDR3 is TGTGCCAGCAGTGACTCGGGACTAGCGGGGGGGAAGCAGTTCTTC. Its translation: CASSDSGLAGGKQFF.

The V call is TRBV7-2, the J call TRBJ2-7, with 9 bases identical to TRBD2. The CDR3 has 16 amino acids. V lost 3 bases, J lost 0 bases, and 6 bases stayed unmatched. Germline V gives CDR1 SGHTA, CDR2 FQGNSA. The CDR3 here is CASSFPSGEYSYEQYF. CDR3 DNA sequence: TGTGCCAGCAGCTTTCCTAGCGGGGAATACTCCTACGAGCAGTACTTC.

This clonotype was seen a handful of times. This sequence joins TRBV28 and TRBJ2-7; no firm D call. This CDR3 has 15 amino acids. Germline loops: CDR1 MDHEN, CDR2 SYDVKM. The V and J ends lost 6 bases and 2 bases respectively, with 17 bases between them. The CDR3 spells CASSPGARPPYEQYF. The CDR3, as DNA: TGTGCCAGCAGCCCAGGTGCCCGTCCTCCCTACGAGCAGTACTTC.

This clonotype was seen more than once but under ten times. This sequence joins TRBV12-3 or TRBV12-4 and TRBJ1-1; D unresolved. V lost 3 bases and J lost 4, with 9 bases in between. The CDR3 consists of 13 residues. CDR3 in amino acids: CASSFPGLTEAFF. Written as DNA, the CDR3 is TGTGCCAGCAGTTTCCCAGGTCTCACTGAAGCTTTCTTT.

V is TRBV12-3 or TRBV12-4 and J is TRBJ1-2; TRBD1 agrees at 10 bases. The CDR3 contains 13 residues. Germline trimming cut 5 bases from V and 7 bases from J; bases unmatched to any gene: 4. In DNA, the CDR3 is TGTGCCAGCAGTCCGGGACAGGGGCTTGGCTACACCTTC. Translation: CASSPGQGLGYTF.

The CDR3 loop reads CASSFGGSTLHF. For the CDR3, the DNA is TGTGCCAGCAGTTTCGGAGGGAGCACCCTCCACTTT. The chain combines TRBV27 with TRBJ1-6; D is unresolved. Germline V CDR1 and CDR2: MNHEY, SMNVEV (reference sequence). The CDR3 sequence is 12 residues long. Trimming stripped 3 bases from V and 14 bases from J, with 11 bases between.

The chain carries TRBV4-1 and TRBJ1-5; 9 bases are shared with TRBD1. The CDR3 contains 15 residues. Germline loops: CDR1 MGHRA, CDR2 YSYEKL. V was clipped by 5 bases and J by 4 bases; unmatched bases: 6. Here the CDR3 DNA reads TGCGCCAGCAGCTCCCGACAGGGGGTAAATCAGCCCCAGCATTTT. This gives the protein CASSSRQGVNQPQHF.

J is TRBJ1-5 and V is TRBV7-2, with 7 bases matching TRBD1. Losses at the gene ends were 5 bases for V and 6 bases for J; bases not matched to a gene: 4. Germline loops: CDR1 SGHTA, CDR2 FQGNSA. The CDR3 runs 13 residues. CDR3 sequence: CASSAWTGQPQHF. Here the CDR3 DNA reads TGTGCCAGCAGCGCCTGGACAGGTCAGCCCCAGCATTTT.

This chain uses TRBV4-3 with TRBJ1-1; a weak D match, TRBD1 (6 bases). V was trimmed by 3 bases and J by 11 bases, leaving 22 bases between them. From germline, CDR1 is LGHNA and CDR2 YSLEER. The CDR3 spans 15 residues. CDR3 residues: CASSHNPGIKGEAFF. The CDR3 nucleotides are TGCGCCAGCAGCCATAACCCCGGGATCAAGGGGGAGGCTTTCTTT.

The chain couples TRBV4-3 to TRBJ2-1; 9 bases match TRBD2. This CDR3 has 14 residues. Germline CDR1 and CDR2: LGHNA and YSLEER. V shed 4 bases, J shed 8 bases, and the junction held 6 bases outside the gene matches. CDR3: CASSLGTSPYEQFF. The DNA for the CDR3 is TGCGCCAGCAGCCTGGGGACTAGCCCATATGAGCAGTTCTTC.

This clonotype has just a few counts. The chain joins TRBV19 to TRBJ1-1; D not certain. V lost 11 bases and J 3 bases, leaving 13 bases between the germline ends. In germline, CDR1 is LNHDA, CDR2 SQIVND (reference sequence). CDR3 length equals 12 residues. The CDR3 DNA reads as TGTGCCGCGAGGACCGACTACACTGAAGCTTTCTTT. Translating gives CAARTDYTEAFF.

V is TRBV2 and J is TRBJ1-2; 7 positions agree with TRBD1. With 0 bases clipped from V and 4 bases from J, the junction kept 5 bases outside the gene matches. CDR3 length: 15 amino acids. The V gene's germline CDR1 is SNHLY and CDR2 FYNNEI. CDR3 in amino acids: CASSEAGQGGYGYTF. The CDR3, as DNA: TGTGCCAGCAGTGAAGCGGGTCAGGGGGGCTATGGCTACACCTTC.

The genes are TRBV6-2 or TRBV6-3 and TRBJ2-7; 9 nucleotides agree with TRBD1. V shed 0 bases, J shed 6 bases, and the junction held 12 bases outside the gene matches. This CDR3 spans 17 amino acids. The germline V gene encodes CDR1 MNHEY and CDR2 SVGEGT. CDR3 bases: TGTGCCAGCAGTTACTCGACTCGGGACAGGGTAAGCGGCGAGCAGTACTTC. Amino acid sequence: CASSYSTRDRVSGEQYF.

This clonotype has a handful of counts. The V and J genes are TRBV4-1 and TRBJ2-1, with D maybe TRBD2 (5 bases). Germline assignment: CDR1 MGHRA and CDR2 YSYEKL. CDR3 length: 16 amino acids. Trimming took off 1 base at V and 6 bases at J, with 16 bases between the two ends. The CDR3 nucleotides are TGCGCCAGCAGCCAAGGAGGCTTCAGCGGAATCAATGAGCAGTTCTTC. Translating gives CASSQGGFSGINEQFF.

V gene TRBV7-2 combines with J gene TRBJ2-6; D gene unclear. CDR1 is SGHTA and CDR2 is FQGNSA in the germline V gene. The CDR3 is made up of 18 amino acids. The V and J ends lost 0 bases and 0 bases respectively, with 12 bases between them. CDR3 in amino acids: CASSLAPIENSGANVLTF. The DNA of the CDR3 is TGTGCCAGCAGCTTAGCGCCTATCGAAAACTCTGGGGCCAACGTCCTGACTTTC. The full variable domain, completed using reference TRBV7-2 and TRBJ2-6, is GAGVSQSPSNKVTEKGKDVELRCDPISGHTALYWYRQSLGQGLEFLIYFQGNSAPDKSGLPSDRFSAERTGGSVSTLTIQRTQQEDSAVYLCASSLAPIENSGANVLTFGAGSRLTVL.

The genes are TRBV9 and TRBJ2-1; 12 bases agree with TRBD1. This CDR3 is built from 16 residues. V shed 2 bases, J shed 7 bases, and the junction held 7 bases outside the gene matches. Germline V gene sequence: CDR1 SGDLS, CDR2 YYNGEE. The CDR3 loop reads CASSVTGTGGWNEQFF. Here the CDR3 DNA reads TGTGCCAGCAGCGTGACCGGGACAGGGGGCTGGAATGAGCAGTTCTTC.

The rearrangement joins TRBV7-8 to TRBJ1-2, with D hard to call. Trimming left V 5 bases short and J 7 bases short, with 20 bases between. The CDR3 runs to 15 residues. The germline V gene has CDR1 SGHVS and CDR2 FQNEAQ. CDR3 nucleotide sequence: TGTGCCAGCAGCCCGCCCGGTATTTCGTCGAGTGGCTACACCTTC. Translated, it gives CASSPPGISSSGYTF.

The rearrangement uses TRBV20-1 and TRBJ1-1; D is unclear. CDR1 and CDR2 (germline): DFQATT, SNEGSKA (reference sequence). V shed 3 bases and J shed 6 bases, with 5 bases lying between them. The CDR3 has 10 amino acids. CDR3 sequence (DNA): TGCAGTGCTAGGGGATCTGAAGCTTTCTTT. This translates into CSARGSEAFF.

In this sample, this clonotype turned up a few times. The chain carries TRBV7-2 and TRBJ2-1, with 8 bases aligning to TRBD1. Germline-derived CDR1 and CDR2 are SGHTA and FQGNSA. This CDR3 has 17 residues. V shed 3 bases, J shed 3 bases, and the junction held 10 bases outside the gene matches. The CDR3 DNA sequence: TGTGCCAGCAGCTTGGCTAGGGCACAGGGGGTCTACAATGAGCAGTTCTTC. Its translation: CASSLARAQGVYNEQFF.

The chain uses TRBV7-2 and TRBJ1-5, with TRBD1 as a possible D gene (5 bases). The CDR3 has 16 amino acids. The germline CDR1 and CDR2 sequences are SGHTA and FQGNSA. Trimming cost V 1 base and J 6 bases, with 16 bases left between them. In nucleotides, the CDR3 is TGTGCCAGCAGCTTAGGCGGGGTGAGGGGAGGTCAGCCCCAGCATTTT. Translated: CASSLGGVRGGQPQHF.